The sequence of this TCR beta chain was determined in a study of blood T cell dynamics during melanoma immunotherapy. The study's findings and limits: Disease-control patients' PBMC repertoires became either more clonal or more diverse at W3.

The CDR3 runs to 16 residues. Germline V gives CDR1 SGHTA, CDR2 FQGNSA. Details on this clone: The target antigen is unknown.

DNA loading was fixed at about 0.35 ug for all bulk PBMC samples. The table came from immunoSEQ multiplex PCR; TCRdb's copy has only in-frame clones and leaves some out. The table lists 11,000 or so clones, approximately 88% of them singletons. This sample's time point: week 3, after first cycle of checkpoint inhibitor. One draw preceded checkpoint blockade; another followed its first cycle at week 3. Disease control meant complete response, partial response or stable disease at 12 weeks. This clonotype was sampled from a human donor with melanoma. This chain links TRBV7-2 with TRBJ2-5; D tentatively reads TRBD1 or TRBD2 (6 bases each). The J call may be faulty, since TRBJ2-7 better matches the DNA end. The sequencing used blood, collected from a patient treated with checkpoint blockade. The CDR3 bases are TGTGCCAGCAGCTTAAAGGGGGGCGTCTCCTCCTACGAGCAGTACTTC. Protein: CASSLKGGVSSYEQYF.